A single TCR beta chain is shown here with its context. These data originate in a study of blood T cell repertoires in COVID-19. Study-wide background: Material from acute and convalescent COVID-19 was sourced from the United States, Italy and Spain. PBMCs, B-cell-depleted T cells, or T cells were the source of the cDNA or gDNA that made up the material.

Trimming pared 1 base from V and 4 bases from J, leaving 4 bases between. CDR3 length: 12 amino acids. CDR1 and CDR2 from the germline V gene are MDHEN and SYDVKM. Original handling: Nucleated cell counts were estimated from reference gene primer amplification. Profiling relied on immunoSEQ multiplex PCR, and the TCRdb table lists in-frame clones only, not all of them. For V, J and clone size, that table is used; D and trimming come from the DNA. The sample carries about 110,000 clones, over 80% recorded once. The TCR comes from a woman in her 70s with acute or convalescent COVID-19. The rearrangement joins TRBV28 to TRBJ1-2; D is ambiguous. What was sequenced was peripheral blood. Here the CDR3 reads CASSLSIYGYTF. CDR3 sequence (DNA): TGTGCCAGCAGTTTATCAATCTATGGCTACACCTTC.